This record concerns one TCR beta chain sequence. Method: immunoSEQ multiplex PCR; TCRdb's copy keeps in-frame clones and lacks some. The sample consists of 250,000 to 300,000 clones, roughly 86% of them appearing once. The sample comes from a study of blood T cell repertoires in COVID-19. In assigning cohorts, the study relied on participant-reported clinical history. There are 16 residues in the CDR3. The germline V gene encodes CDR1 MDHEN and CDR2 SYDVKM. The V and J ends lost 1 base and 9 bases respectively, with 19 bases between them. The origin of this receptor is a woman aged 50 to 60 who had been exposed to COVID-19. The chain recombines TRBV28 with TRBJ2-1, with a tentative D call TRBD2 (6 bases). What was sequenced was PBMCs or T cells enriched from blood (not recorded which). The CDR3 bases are TGTGCCAGCAGTTTATCAAGAGTCGGCGGGAAGGGTGAGCAGTTCTTC. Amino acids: CASSLSRVGGKGEQFF.